A selection of T cell receptor beta chains follows, all from one sample in a study of shared clonotypes between healthy human individuals. Libraries were prepared by immunoSEQ multiplex PCR; TCRdb keeps only in-frame clonotypes and omits some of them. The table includes about 2 million clones, 85% to 95% detected once. Sequencing was performed on naive CD4+ T cells sorted from blood. The source is a man between 18 and 29 years old in good health. The CDR3 runs from the conserved cysteine through the conserved F or W. The D gene is left open where the match is weak. Rows may omit the clone size; those that give it use once, few, many or a size class.

V	D	size	J	CDR3	DNA
TRBV5-1	.	.	TRBJ2-5	CASSAQGGLGETQYF	TGCGCCAGCAGCGCACAGGGTGGTTTGGGAGAGACCCAGTACTTC
TRBV6-5	.	.	TRBJ1-2	CATRRGANYGYTF	TGTGCCACCAGAAGGGGAGCTAACTATGGCTACACCTTC
TRBV7-8	TRBD2	.	TRBJ2-5	CASSLGWTSGLVYF	TGTGCCAGCAGCTTAGGTTGGACTAGCGGCCTGGTGTACTTC
TRBV2	.	.	TRBJ2-2	CASSPTTGELFF	TGTGCCAGCAGTCCAACCACCGGGGAGCTGTTTTTT
TRBV19	.	.	TRBJ1-5	CASSDGGLGQPQHF	TGTGCCAGTAGTGACGGGGGACTGGGTCAGCCCCAGCATTTT
TRBV29-1	TRBD1	once	TRBJ2-3	CSVERTGTGGGDTQYF	TGCAGCGTTGAGCGGACCGGGACAGGGGGAGGGGATACGCAGTATTTT
TRBV6-1	.	.	TRBJ2-3	CASRGVNTDTQYF	TGTGCCAGCAGAGGGGTCAACACAGATACGCAGTATTTT
TRBV10-3	.	.	TRBJ1-5	CATYSGGNQPQHF	TGTGCCACCTATTCAGGGGGCAATCAGCCCCAGCATTTT
TRBV4-1	.	.	TRBJ2-7	CASSQVSGTSYEQYF	TGCGCCAGCAGCCAAGTATCGGGTACGTCGTACGAGCAGTACTTC
TRBV28	.	.	TRBJ1-6	CASSLFGSYNSPLHF	TGTGCCAGCAGTTTATTCGGCAGCTATAATTCACCCCTCCACTTT
TRBV30	.	.	TRBJ2-2	CAWSVGGPGTGELFF	TGTGCCTGGAGTGTCGGAGGACCGGGTACCGGGGAGCTGTTTTTT
TRBV5-6	.	.	TRBJ1-2	CASSYRNGYTF	TGTGCCAGCAGCTATAGGAATGGCTACACCTTC
TRBV7-9	TRBD1	.	TRBJ1-4	CASSPGQAAATNEKLFF	TGTGCCAGCAGCCCGGGACAGGCAGCTGCAACTAATGAAAAACTGTTTTTT
TRBV2	.	.	TRBJ2-1	CASVIQGNNEQFF	TGTGCCAGCGTAATTCAAGGAAACAATGAGCAGTTCTTC
TRBV5-1	.	.	TRBJ2-7	CASSLSGSNYEQYF	TGCGCCAGCAGCTTATCCGGGTCGAACTACGAGCAGTACTTC
TRBV18	.	.	TRBJ1-1	CASSPEVSSNTEAFF	TGTGCCAGCTCACCGGAGGTTAGCTCGAACACTGAAGCTTTCTTT
TRBV4-1	TRBD2	.	TRBJ2-2	CASPRGVAGGTGELFF	TGCGCCAGCCCCCGGGGGGTAGCGGGAGGCACCGGGGAGCTGTTTTTT
TRBV6-6	TRBD1	.	TRBJ1-2	CASRGGQGNYGYTF	TGTGCCAGCAGAGGGGGACAGGGAAACTATGGCTACACCTTC
TRBV11-2	.	once	TRBJ2-3	CASSFSGLRDTQYF	TGTGCCAGCAGCTTTTCTGGGTTAAGAGATACGCAGTATTTT
TRBV4-1	.	.	TRBJ1-2	CASGQGFPGLTGGGYTF	TGCGCCAGCGGGCAGGGGTTTCCAGGCCTCACCGGGGGTGGCTACACCTTC
TRBV9	.	.	TRBJ2-3	CASSLRRGGGVGTDTQYF	TGTGCCAGCAGCCTACGTAGGGGAGGGGGCGTCGGCACAGATACGCAGTATTTT
TRBV18	TRBD2	.	TRBJ2-1	CASSPFSGSETYNEQFF	TGTGCCAGCTCACCTTTTAGCGGGAGCGAGACCTACAATGAGCAGTTCTTC
TRBV4-1	TRBD2	.	TRBJ2-5	CASSQLFLAGGQRETQYF	TGCGCCAGCAGCCAATTATTCCTAGCGGGAGGTCAACGAGAGACCCAGTACTTC
TRBV11-2	.	.	TRBJ2-3	CASSLPFRGRTDTQYF	TGTGCCAGCAGCTTACCCTTCCGTGGGCGTACAGATACGCAGTATTTT
TRBV28	.	.	TRBJ2-7	CASSSIQGYEQYF	TGTGCCAGCAGCTCTATACAGGGCTACGAGCAGTACTTC
TRBV19	.	.	TRBJ1-3	CASSIEEGHTIYF	TGTGCCAGTAGTATAGAAGAGGGACACACCATATATTTT
TRBV15	.	.	TRBJ2-7	CATSRDRVGAGEQYF	TGTGCCACCAGCAGAGATCGGGTGGGCGCGGGGGAGCAGTACTTC
TRBV6-6	TRBD1	once	TRBJ1-4	CASRTGTVSEKLFF	TGTGCCAGCAGGACCGGGACAGTTAGTGAAAAACTGTTTTTT
TRBV11-2	TRBD1	many	TRBJ2-7	CASSLDRGLGYEQYF	TGTGCCAGCAGCCTAGACAGGGGGTTAGGTTACGAGCAGTACTTC
TRBV6-4	.	.	TRBJ2-1	CASTGSPRTYYNEQFF	TGTGCCAGCACGGGGAGTCCTAGAACCTATTACAATGAGCAGTTCTTC
TRBV10-3	.	.	TRBJ2-3	CAISSTGGSVGADTQYF	TGTGCCATCAGTTCCACGGGTGGCAGTGTAGGGGCAGATACGCAGTATTTT
TRBV9	.	once	TRBJ1-2	CASSSPSAPIWGYTF	TGTGCCAGCAGCTCGCCGTCGGCCCCAATTTGGGGCTACACCTTC
TRBV11-2	.	.	TRBJ2-1	CASRPDRSSYNEQFF	TGTGCCAGCAGACCCGACAGGAGCTCCTACAATGAGCAGTTCTTC
TRBV7-6	.	.	TRBJ2-3	CASSANTDTQYF	TGTGCCAGCAGCGCGAACACAGATACGCAGTATTTT
TRBV11-2	TRBD1	.	TRBJ1-2	CASSQPIRQGGDYGYTF	TGTGCCAGCAGCCAACCCATTCGACAGGGGGGCGACTATGGCTACACCTTC
TRBV7-2	.	.	TRBJ1-1	CASSSGGIGGTEAFF	TGTGCCAGCAGCTCCGGAGGGATTGGGGGCACTGAAGCTTTCTTT
TRBV28	TRBD1	.	TRBJ2-7	CASRAGQGGTYEQYF	TGTGCCAGCAGAGCCGGACAGGGGGGTACCTACGAGCAGTACTTC
TRBV10-1	.	.	TRBJ2-7	CASSESGAYSYEQYF	TGCGCCAGCAGTGAGTCGGGGGCGTACTCCTACGAGCAGTACTTC
TRBV6-5	.	.	TRBJ2-7	CASSYSSTVGTEQYF	TGTGCCAGCAGTTACTCGTCTACAGTGGGAACCGAGCAGTACTTC
TRBV2	TRBD2	.	TRBJ2-7	CASSLRVGLAGGKAPYEQYF	TGTGCCAGCAGCTTAAGGGTGGGACTAGCGGGAGGAAAGGCACCGTACGAGCAGTACTTC
TRBV5-1	TRBD1	.	TRBJ2-7	CASSLTGGESEQYF	TGCGCCAGCAGCTTGACAGGGGGAGAGTCCGAGCAGTACTTC
TRBV7-2	.	.	TRBJ2-7	CASSDTSYSYEQYF	TGTGCCAGCAGCGATACTAGCTATTCCTACGAGCAGTACTTC
TRBV5-6	TRBD1	.	TRBJ2-2	CASSFRGKRNTGELFF	TGTGCCAGCAGCTTCAGGGGGAAGAGAAACACCGGGGAGCTGTTTTTT
TRBV29-1	.	.	TRBJ2-7	CSVTGAARGYEQYF	TGCAGCGTGACCGGGGCTGCGCGGGGCTACGAGCAGTACTTC
TRBV6-1	TRBD1	.	TRBJ2-7	CASSEPGQGSYEQYF	TGTGCCAGCAGTGAACCGGGACAGGGCTCCTACGAGCAGTACTTC
TRBV29-1	.	.	TRBJ2-3	CSGRGFQVVTQYF	TGCAGCGGGCGTGGCTTCCAGGTGGTTACGCAGTATTTT
TRBV7-2	.	.	TRBJ2-7	CASSVKPRVQYF	TGTGCCAGCAGCGTAAAGCCCAGGGTGCAGTACTTC
TRBV5-1	TRBD2	.	TRBJ2-2	CASSQPGGGTGELFF	TGCGCCAGCAGCCAGCCCGGGGGAGGGACCGGGGAGCTGTTTTTT
TRBV19	.	.	TRBJ2-4	CASSTTGSGGKNIQYF	TGTGCCAGTAGTACTACAGGGAGTGGTGGCAAAAACATTCAGTACTTC
TRBV13	.	.	TRBJ1-3	CASSFRANSGNTIYF	TGTGCCAGCAGCTTTCGGGCCAACTCTGGAAACACCATATATTTT
TRBV30	.	.	TRBJ1-5	CAWSLGGNQPQHF	TGTGCCTGGAGTCTTGGGGGGAATCAGCCCCAGCATTTT
TRBV7-9	.	.	TRBJ2-2	CASSLTRSPPNTGELFF	TGTGCCAGCAGCTTAACTCGCTCCCCTCCGAACACCGGGGAGCTGTTTTTT